The rows below give T cell receptor beta chains drawn from one sample of a study of blood T cells in healthy people across ages. TCRdb reanalysed the 5' RACE reads using MiXCR and keeps one entry per CDR3 protein. Of some 1.5 million distinct CDR3 sequences detected, roughly 28% appear once; the ten largest clones hold 7.7%. Sample: blood. The receptors here all came from a woman under 40 in good health. Both conserved end residues are part of each CDR3. A D gene is named only where the DNA matches it firmly. Clone size is given for some rows only: seen once, a few or many times, or a class if the clone is expanded.

many	TRBJ2-3	TRBV6-1	TRBD2	CASSATSGGGTDTQYF	TGTGCCAGCAGCGCCACTAGCGGGGGGGGCACAGATACGCAGTATTTT
NA	TRBJ1-6	TRBV7-2	NA	CASSLWGGGSPLHF	TGTGCCAGCAGCTTATGGGGTGGCGGTTCACCCCTCCACTTT
few	TRBJ2-1	TRBV2	TRBD2	CASSADGLAGNEQFF	TGTGCCAGCAGTGCCGATGGACTAGCAGGCAATGAGCAGTTCTTC
many	TRBJ2-5	TRBV7-9	NA	CASSLGTLTHEETQYF	TGTGCCAGCAGCTTAGGAACGTTGACACACGAAGAGACCCAGTACTTC
few	TRBJ1-6	TRBV4-1	TRBD1	CTSSQGGTGASSPLHF	TGCACCAGCAGCCAAGGCGGGACAGGGGCTTCTTCACCCCTCCACTTT
few	TRBJ2-3	TRBV5-1	TRBD2	CASSLGASGRADTQYF	TGCGCCAGCAGCTTGGGAGCTAGCGGGAGGGCGGATACGCAGTATTTT
NA	TRBJ2-5	TRBV20-1	TRBD2	CSARGTSGTGQTQYF	TGCAGTGCTAGAGGGACTAGCGGGACCGGACAGACCCAGTACTTC
NA	TRBJ1-6	TRBV20-1	NA	CSAREGSYNSPLHF	TGCAGTGCTAGGGAGGGGAGTTATAATTCACCCCTCCACTTT
many	TRBJ2-7	TRBV6-6	NA	CASSALDRSSYEQYF	TGTGCCAGCAGTGCTCTTGATCGGAGCTCCTACGAGCAGTACTTC
few	TRBJ2-1	TRBV4-1	TRBD1	CASSRPQGDLYNEQFF	TGCGCCAGCAGCCGCCCCCAGGGGGACCTTTACAATGAGCAGTTCTTC
NA	TRBJ2-3	TRBV2	TRBD1	CASSRRGSDTQYF	TGTGCCAGCAGCCGCAGGGGGTCAGATACGCAGTATTTT
NA	TRBJ2-1	TRBV27	NA	CAGSAPSEEQFF	TGTGCCGGCAGTGCCCCAAGTGAAGAGCAGTTCTTC
NA	TRBJ1-2	TRBV12-3/TRBV12-4	NA	CASGHRPVNGYTF	TGTGCCAGCGGACACCGGCCCGTTAATGGCTACACCTTC
few	TRBJ2-1	TRBV5-1	TRBD2	CASSLGLAGGTYEQFF	TGCGCCAGCAGCTTGGGACTAGCGGGGGGAACCTATGAGCAGTTCTTC
NA	TRBJ1-2	TRBV30	NA	CAWSVSGSEGYTF	TGTGCCTGGAGTGTATCAGGGTCTGAGGGCTACACCTTC
few	TRBJ2-4	TRBV5-1	NA	CASSFNPGPRIQYF	TGCGCCAGCAGCTTTAACCCGGGACCTCGCATTCAGTACTTC
NA	TRBJ2-5	TRBV12-3/TRBV12-4	TRBD2	CASRERGGQETQYF	TGTGCCAGCAGGGAGCGGGGGGGACAAGAGACCCAGTACTTC
NA	TRBJ2-5	TRBV20-1	NA	CSARRGPGGETQYF	TGCAGTGCTAGGCGGGGCCCCGGTGGGGAGACCCAGTACTTC
few	TRBJ2-5	TRBV18	NA	CASSSPSGPETQYF	TGTGCCAGCTCCTCTCCTAGTGGGCCGGAGACCCAGTACTTC
many	TRBJ1-2	TRBV9	NA	CASSVAENYGYTF	TGTGCCAGCAGCGTGGCGGAGAACTATGGCTACACCTTC
few	TRBJ2-7	TRBV7-2	TRBD1	CASSHGTGTNEQYF	TGTGCCAGCAGCCATGGGACAGGGACGAACGAGCAGTACTTC
few	TRBJ2-7	TRBV29-1	NA	CSVDGGTAYEQYF	TGCAGCGTTGACGGGGGAACAGCCTACGAGCAGTACTTC
NA	TRBJ1-1	TRBV5-1	NA	CASSSHPGTATEAFF	TGCGCCAGCAGCTCTCACCCCGGGACGGCCACTGAAGCTTTCTTT
NA	TRBJ1-1	TRBV29-1	NA	CSVSVSQGTEAFF	TGCAGCGTTTCAGTTTCGCAGGGCACTGAAGCTTTCTTT
NA	TRBJ2-3	TRBV5-5	TRBD2	CASSLVTSGSTDTQYF	TGTGCCAGCAGCTTGGTGACTAGCGGGAGCACAGATACGCAGTATTTT
NA	TRBJ2-1	TRBV7-3	TRBD2	CVSSLRGGEISYNEQFF	TGTGTCAGCAGCTTGCGGGGGGGAGAAATCTCCTACAATGAGCAGTTCTTC
few	TRBJ1-1	TRBV29-1	TRBD1	CSADRGLTEAFF	TGCAGCGCAGACAGGGGTCTAACTGAAGCTTTCTTT
NA	TRBJ2-7	TRBV5-1	NA	CASSWVGGSYEQYF	TGCGCCAGCAGCTGGGTTGGGGGGTCCTACGAGCAGTACTTC
NA	TRBJ2-7	TRBV2	NA	CASIRTDSSYGQYF	TGTGCCAGCATTCGGACGGACAGCTCCTACGGGCAGTACTTC
few	TRBJ1-1	TRBV7-2	TRBD1	CASRTSQGADTEAFF	TGTGCCAGCAGGACGTCTCAGGGGGCCGACACTGAAGCTTTCTTT
many	TRBJ2-1	TRBV7-2	NA	CASTITGEQFF	TGTGCCAGCACCATAACGGGGGAGCAGTTCTTC
NA	TRBJ1-4	TRBV20-1	NA	CSARDSTNEKLFF	TGCAGTGCTAGAGACTCCACGAATGAAAAACTGTTTTTT
once	TRBJ1-1	TRBV5-1	TRBD1	CASSLSGQAVYLEAFF	TGCGCCAGCAGCCTGAGCGGACAGGCGGTATATCTGGAAGCTTTCTTT
once	TRBJ2-1	TRBV20-1	NA	CSVPRVGLSEQFF	TGCAGTGTCCCCCGGGTAGGTTTGAGTGAGCAGTTCTTC
many	TRBJ1-1	TRBV10-3	NA	CAISASGENTEAFF	TGTGCCATCAGTGCATCAGGAGAGAACACTGAAGCTTTCTTT
NA	TRBJ2-3	TRBV6-5	NA	CASSSTRLPGRSSTDTQYF	TGTGCCAGCAGTTCCACTAGACTTCCCGGACGGTCTAGCACAGATACGCAGTATTTT
NA	TRBJ1-5	TRBV28	NA	CASSSYQPQHF	TGTGCCAGCAGTTCTTATCAGCCCCAGCATTTT
many	TRBJ2-5	TRBV6-5	NA	CASSQGPDGETQYF	TGTGCCAGCAGCCAGGGCCCTGATGGCGAGACCCAGTACTTC
NA	TRBJ2-6	TRBV7-9	NA	CASSLSGGLSGANVLTF	TGTGCCAGCAGCTTATCCGGGGGCCTCTCTGGGGCCAACGTCCTGACTTTC
once	TRBJ2-7	TRBV7-2	TRBD2	CARSPRGGVTSYEQYF	TGTGCCCGCAGCCCTCGGGGGGGCGTGACCTCCTACGAGCAGTACTTC
NA	TRBJ1-2	TRBV10-3	TRBD1	CAISDRGLGYGYTF	TGTGCCATCAGCGACAGGGGGCTCGGCTATGGCTACACCTTC
NA	TRBJ1-2	TRBV20-1	TRBD1	CSAREEGASNYGYTF	TGCAGTGCTAGAGAAGAGGGGGCGTCTAACTATGGCTACACCTTC
few	TRBJ1-1	TRBV20-1	NA	CSARDHALRTEAFF	TGCAGTGCTAGAGATCACGCCCTGAGAACTGAAGCTTTCTTT
many	TRBJ2-4	TRBV20-1	NA	CSAWDNRENIQYF	TGCAGTGCTTGGGACAATAGGGAAAACATTCAGTACTTC
NA	TRBJ2-7	TRBV12-3/TRBV12-4	TRBD2	CASSLGMGGTLADEQYF	TGTGCCAGCAGCTTAGGTATGGGGGGGACGCTAGCAGACGAGCAGTACTTC
NA	TRBJ2-7	TRBV20-1	TRBD2	CSARDLAGGPYEQYF	TGCAGTGCTAGAGATCTAGCGGGGGGCCCCTACGAGCAGTACTTC
many	TRBJ1-2	TRBV6-5	NA	CASSLRGSNYGYTF	TGTGCCAGCAGTCTCAGGGGATCTAACTATGGCTACACCTTC
few	TRBJ2-3	TRBV7-2	NA	CASTPGRGDTQYF	TGTGCCAGCACCCCCGGGCGGGGAGATACGCAGTATTTT
few	TRBJ1-1	TRBV7-9	NA	CASRFTGPEGAEAFF	TGTGCCAGCAGGTTTACAGGACCCGAGGGTGCTGAAGCTTTCTTT
few	TRBJ2-1	TRBV7-2	TRBD2	CASSLGGFKAGLRYNEQFF	TGTGCCAGCAGCTTAGGGGGATTTAAAGCGGGACTGCGCTACAATGAGCAGTTCTTC
NA	TRBJ1-6	TRBV2	NA	CANRPRFDSPLHF	TGTGCCAACCGACCCAGATTTGATTCACCCCTCCACTTT
many	TRBJ2-1	TRBV4-1	TRBD2	CASSQVRGGEQFF	TGCGCCAGCAGCCAAGTACGGGGGGGTGAGCAGTTCTTC